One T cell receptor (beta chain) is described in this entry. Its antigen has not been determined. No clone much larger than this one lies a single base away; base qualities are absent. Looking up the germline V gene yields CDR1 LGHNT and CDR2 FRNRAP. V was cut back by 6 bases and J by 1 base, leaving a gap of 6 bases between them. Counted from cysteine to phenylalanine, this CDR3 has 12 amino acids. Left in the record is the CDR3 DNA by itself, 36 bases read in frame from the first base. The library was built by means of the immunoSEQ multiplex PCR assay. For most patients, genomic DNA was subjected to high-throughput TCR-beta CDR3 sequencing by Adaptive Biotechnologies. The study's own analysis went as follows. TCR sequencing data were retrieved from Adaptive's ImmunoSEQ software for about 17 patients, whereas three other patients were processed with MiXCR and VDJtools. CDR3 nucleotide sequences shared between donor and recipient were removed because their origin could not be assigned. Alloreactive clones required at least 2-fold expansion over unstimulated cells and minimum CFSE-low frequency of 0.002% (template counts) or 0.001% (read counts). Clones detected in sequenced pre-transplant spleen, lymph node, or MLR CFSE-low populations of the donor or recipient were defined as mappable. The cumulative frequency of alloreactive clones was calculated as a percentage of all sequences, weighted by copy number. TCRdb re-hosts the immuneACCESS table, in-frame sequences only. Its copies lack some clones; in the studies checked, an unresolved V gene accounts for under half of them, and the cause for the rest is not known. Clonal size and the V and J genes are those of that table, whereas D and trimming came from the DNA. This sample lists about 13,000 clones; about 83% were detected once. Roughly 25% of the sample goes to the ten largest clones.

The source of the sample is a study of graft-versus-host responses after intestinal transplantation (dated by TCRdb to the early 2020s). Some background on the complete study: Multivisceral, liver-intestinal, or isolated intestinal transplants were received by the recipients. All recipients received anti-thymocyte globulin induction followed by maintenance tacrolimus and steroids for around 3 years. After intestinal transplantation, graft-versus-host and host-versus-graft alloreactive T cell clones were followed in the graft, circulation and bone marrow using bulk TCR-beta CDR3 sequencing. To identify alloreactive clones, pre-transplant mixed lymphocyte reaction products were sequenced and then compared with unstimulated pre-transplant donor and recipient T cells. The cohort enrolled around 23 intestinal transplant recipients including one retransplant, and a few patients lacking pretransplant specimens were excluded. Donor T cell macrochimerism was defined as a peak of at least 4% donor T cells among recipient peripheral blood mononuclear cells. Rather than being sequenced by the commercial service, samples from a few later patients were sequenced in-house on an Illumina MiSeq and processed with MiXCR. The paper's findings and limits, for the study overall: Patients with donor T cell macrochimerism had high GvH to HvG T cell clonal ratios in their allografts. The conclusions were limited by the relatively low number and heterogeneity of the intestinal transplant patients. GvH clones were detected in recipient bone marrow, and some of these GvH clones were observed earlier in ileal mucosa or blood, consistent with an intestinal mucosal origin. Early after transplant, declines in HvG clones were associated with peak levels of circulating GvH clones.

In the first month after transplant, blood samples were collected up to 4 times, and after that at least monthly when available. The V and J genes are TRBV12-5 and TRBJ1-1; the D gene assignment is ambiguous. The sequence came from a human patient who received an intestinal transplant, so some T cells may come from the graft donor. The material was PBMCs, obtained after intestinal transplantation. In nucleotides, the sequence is TGTGCTAGTGGCCACGGGAACACTGAAGCTTTCTTT. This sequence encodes CASGHGNTEAFF.